This T cell receptor beta chain is from a study of T-cell reconstitution after alpha-beta-depleted transplantation in children. This sample's TCRbeta library carried unique molecular identifier barcodes. Via MiXCR, TCRdb re-called the PCR reads, giving one row per CDR3 protein. In the table there are approximately 83,000 distinct CDR3 sequences, roughly 7.7% of which are singletons. This clonotype showed up many times. V was pared by 7 bases and J by 5 bases, with 14 bases of the junction left unmatched. The CDR3 totals 16 residues. The V gene's germline CDR1 is SNHLY and CDR2 FYNNEI. This clonotype was obtained from a human donor who donated a stem cell graft to a child with congenital amegakaryocytic thrombocytopenia. Sequencing was performed on PBMCs from the stem cell graft donor, taken from the stem cell graft. The V call is TRBV2, the J call TRBJ1-5; 7 bases map to TRBD1. For the CDR3, the DNA is TGTGCCAGCACCCCCGAGGGAAGACAGGGAGATCAGCCCCAGCATTTT. It is translated as CASTPEGRQGDQPQHF.